Below are 9 T cell receptor beta chains sequenced from a single sample in a study of OX40 agonist ivuxolimab in advanced cancers. TCRdb's table, derived via immunoSEQ multiplex PCR, lists solely in-frame clones and lacks some. The data contain approximately 92,000 clones, approximately 93% of them seen just once; the ten biggest clones take up 0.15% to 0.2%. The sequencing here drew on CD4+ or CD8+ T cells sorted from blood, taken in a trial of the OX40 agonist ivuxolimab. All receptors come from an adult with an advanced solid tumor such as melanoma, head and neck, liver or kidney cancer.

Only one count was recorded for this clone. The rearrangement links TRBV5-1 to TRBJ2-5; TRBD1 matches at 10 bases. Germline trimming cut 0 bases from V and 5 bases from J; bases unmatched to any gene: 7. Germline lookup yields CDR1 SGHRS and CDR2 YFSETQ. The CDR3 covers 16 residues. The CDR3 reads CASSLAIDRGQETQYF. The CDR3 DNA reads TGCGCCAGCAGCTTGGCTATAGACAGGGGGCAGGAGACCCAGTACTTC.

The V call is TRBV10-1, the J call TRBJ2-2; D call uncertain. Germline loops: CDR1 WNHNN, CDR2 SYGVQD (reference sequence). V lost 2 bases to trimming and J lost 4 bases, with 11 bases between them. The CDR3 is 15 residues long. DNA of the CDR3: TGCGCCAGCAGTGAGGTGGCAGACCCCACCGGGGAGCTGTTTTTT. Encoded protein: CASSEVADPTGELFF.

The J gene is TRBJ2-1, the V gene TRBV10-1; no definite D call. The germline V and J ends were trimmed by 3 bases and 7 bases, with 7 bases remaining between them. CDR1 WNHNN and CDR2 SYGVQD come from the germline V gene (reference sequence). The CDR3 extends over 12 amino acids. CDR3 protein: CASSDTANEQFF. The CDR3 bases are TGCGCCAGCAGTGATACAGCAAATGAGCAGTTCTTC.

J is TRBJ2-1 and V is TRBV9; D unresolved. V lost 0 bases, J lost 0 bases, and 10 bases lay in between. CDR1 and CDR2 from the germline V gene are SGDLS and YYNGEE. The CDR3 has 16 amino acids. The DNA for the CDR3 is TGTGCCAGCAGCGTAGGGGCTCCGCGCTCCTACAATGAGCAGTTCTTC. Translation: CASSVGAPRSYNEQFF.

J is TRBJ1-1 and V is TRBV7-3; D is ambiguous. The CDR3 is 13 amino acids. Trimming shortened V by 4 bases and J by 4 bases, and 10 bases separated the two germline ends. Germline V CDR1 and CDR2: SGHTA, FQGTGA. The CDR3 loop reads CASSSSGATEAFF. CDR3 in DNA: TGTGCCAGCAGCTCGTCGGGCGCCACTGAAGCTTTCTTT.

The chain joins TRBV6-4 to TRBJ2-1; TRBD2 might be the D (5 bases). This CDR3 has 13 residues. Germline V gene data show CDR1 as MRHNA and CDR2 as SNTAGT. Trimming removed 8 bases at V and 5 bases at J, with 13 bases between. The CDR3 coding sequence is TGTGCCAGCGGAAGGGAGTTTGACAATGAGCAGTTCTTC. Translation gives CASGREFDNEQFF.

The chain employs TRBV19 and TRBJ2-1; D is ambiguous. Looked up from germline, CDR1 is LNHDA and CDR2 is SQIVND (reference sequence). Trimming removed 7 bases from V and 0 bases from J, with 13 bases in between. This CDR3 has 15 amino acids. In DNA form, the CDR3 reads TGTGCCAGTAAGGCCTTGGAAAGCTCCTACAATGAGCAGTTCTTC. It is translated as CASKALESSYNEQFF.

For the CDR3, the DNA is TGCAGTGCTACAGGGTGGACTGAAGCTTTCTTT. Translated, it gives CSATGWTEAFF. The rearrangement joins TRBV20-1 to TRBJ1-1; TRBD1 is a possible D gene (5 bases). Germline CDR1 and CDR2: DFQATT and SNEGSKA (reference sequence). The CDR3 has 11 residues. Trimming took off 4 bases at V and 5 bases at J, with 8 bases between the two ends.

V and J are TRBV28 and TRBJ1-5; TRBD1 might be the D (6 bases). In germline, CDR1 is MDHEN, CDR2 SYDVKM. The CDR3 contains 15 residues. V was trimmed by 7 bases and J by 3 bases, leaving 16 bases between them. The CDR3 coding sequence is TGTGCCAGCACCCCAGCCGGGGGCTTCAATCAGCCCCAGCATTTT. It yields the protein CASTPAGGFNQPQHF. Looking up the rest from reference TRBV28 and TRBJ1-5 gives the full variable domain: DVKVTQSSRYLVKRTGEKVFLECVQDMDHENMFWYRQDPGLGLRLIYFSYDVKMKEKGDIPEGYSVSREKKERFSLILESASTNQTSMYLCASTPAGGFNQPQHFGDGTRLSIL.